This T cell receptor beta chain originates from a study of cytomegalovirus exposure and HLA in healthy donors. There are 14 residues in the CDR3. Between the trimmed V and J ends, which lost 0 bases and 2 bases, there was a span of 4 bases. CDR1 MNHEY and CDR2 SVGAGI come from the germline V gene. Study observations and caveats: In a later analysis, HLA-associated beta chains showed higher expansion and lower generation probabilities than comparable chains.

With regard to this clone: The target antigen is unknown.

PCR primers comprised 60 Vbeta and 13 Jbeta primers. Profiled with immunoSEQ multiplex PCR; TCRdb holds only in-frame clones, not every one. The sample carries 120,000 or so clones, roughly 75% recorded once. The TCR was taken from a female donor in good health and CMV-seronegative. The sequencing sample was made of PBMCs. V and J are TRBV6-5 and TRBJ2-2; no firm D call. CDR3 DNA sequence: TGTGCCAGCAGTTACTCGGGCAACACCGGGGAGCTGTTTTTT. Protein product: CASSYSGNTGELFF.